These 8 T cell receptor beta chains originate from one sample sequenced in a study of shared clonotypes between healthy human individuals. Assay: immunoSEQ multiplex PCR; the TCRdb copy retains only in-frame clones and omits some. The data hold roughly 170,000 clones, with approximately 70% observed a single time. Sequenced: memory CD4+ T cells sorted from blood. Subset defined: CD45RA-negative fraction. The source of these receptors is a man aged 25-45 years in good health.

In the case of this clone: Other DNA sequences in the sample encode the same CDR3. V is TRBV7-2 and J is TRBJ1-1; a weak D match, TRBD1 (6 bases). V lost 0 bases and J lost 5, with 7 bases in between. The V gene's germline CDR1 is SGHTA and CDR2 FQGNSA. The CDR3 is 13 residues long. CDR3 residues: CASSLARGTEAFF. In DNA form, the CDR3 reads TGTGCCAGCAGCTTAGCGAGGGGGACTGAAGCTTTCTTT.

V usage is TRBV7-9 and J usage is TRBJ2-7, with TRBD2 identical over 7 bases. Germline V CDR1 and CDR2: SEHNR, FQNEAQ (reference sequence). The CDR3 runs 15 residues. V dropped 5 bases and J dropped 3; count of bases not matched to a gene: 10. The CDR3 DNA reads as TGTGCCAGCAGCCTGGGGCGGGGGAACATCTACGAGCAGTACTTC. It specifies CASSLGRGNIYEQYF.

The chain couples TRBV9 to TRBJ1-4, with D uncertain. Germline values: CDR1 SGDLS, CDR2 YYNGEE. Trimming removed 5 bases from V and 8 bases from J, with 16 bases in between. The CDR3 contains 14 residues. This CDR3 is CASSVSGRMEKLFF. For the CDR3, the DNA is TGTGCCAGCAGTGTTTCGGGGAGGATGGAAAAACTGTTTTTT.

This clone was picked up a small number of times. The CDR3 DNA is TGTGCCAGCTCACCAGGGGCCCCGGGGGCAGGGAACACTGAAGCTTTCTTT. Protein: CASSPGAPGAGNTEAFF. This sequence joins TRBV18 and TRBJ1-1; perhaps TRBD1 as D (6 bases). The CDR3 spans 17 residues. Trimming removed 2 bases at V and 1 base at J, with 17 bases between. CDR1 and CDR2 (germline): KGHSH, LQKENI.

The rearrangement uses TRBV7-9 and TRBJ2-5; D not certain. CDR1 and CDR2 (germline): SEHNR, FQNEAQ (reference sequence). This CDR3 is built from 13 residues. Trimming pared 4 bases from V and 2 bases from J, leaving 8 bases between. The CDR3: CASSSMGQETQYF. The CDR3 DNA reads as TGTGCCAGCAGCTCCATGGGACAAGAGACCCAGTACTTC.

The rearrangement joins TRBV29-1 to TRBJ2-7, with a possible D match to TRBD2 (5 bases). CDR1 is SQVTM and CDR2 is ANQGSEA in the germline V gene. Trimming left V 5 bases short and J 4 bases short, with 9 bases between. CDR3 size: 11 residues. In DNA form, the CDR3 reads TGCAGCGTTACACGAGGGTACGAGCAGTACTTC. The encoded protein is CSVTRGYEQYF.

V and J are TRBV5-1 and TRBJ2-5; the D is unclear. V gave up 0 bases and J gave up 1 base, with 7 bases separating them. This CDR3 spans 14 amino acids. Germline CDR1 SGHRS, CDR2 YFSETQ. The CDR3 sequence is CASSLAATQETQYF. The CDR3 DNA sequence: TGCGCCAGCAGCTTGGCCGCAACCCAAGAGACCCAGTACTTC.

CDR3 sequence (DNA): TGTGCCAGCAGCCGGCCCCCGAACACTGAAGCTTTCTTT. Protein sequence: CASSRPPNTEAFF. The J gene is TRBJ1-1, the V gene TRBV11-3; D ambiguous. V gave up 5 bases and J gave up 1 base, with 8 bases separating them. Germline CDR1 is SGHNT and CDR2 is YENEEA. The CDR3 consists of 13 residues.